This note documents a single T cell receptor beta chain sequence. This sample was included in a study of blood T cell repertoires in COVID-19. Study information: Donors in the United States, Italy and Spain gave samples during acute or convalescent COVID-19. The analysed material was cDNA or gDNA that came from T cells, B-cell-depleted T cells, or PBMCs.

In the original workflow: Amplified reference gene primers provided the basis for estimating nucleated cell counts. Produced via immunoSEQ multiplex PCR; TCRdb's table is partial and in-frame only. That table is the source of V, J and clone size, and D and trimming were worked out from the DNA. The repertoire holds fewer than 300,000 clones, with approximately 83% as singletons. V shed 6 bases, J shed 5 bases, and the junction held 6 bases outside the gene matches. There are 13 residues in the CDR3. Germline V gives CDR1 MDHEN, CDR2 SYDVKM. This clonotype originated in a woman in her fifties or sixties who had recovered from COVID-19. What was sequenced was peripheral blood. J is TRBJ1-2 and V is TRBV28; 7 positions match TRBD1. Here the CDR3 reads CASRIAGGYGYTF. As DNA, the CDR3 is TGTGCCAGCAGGATAGCAGGGGGTTATGGCTACACCTTC.